The clone carrying this T cell receptor beta chain was detected a few times. One end of the junction fails to match germline, which may point to a read error. The sample belongs to a study of blood T cells in healthy people across ages. The CDR3 has 17 amino acids. In germline, CDR1 is KGHSH, CDR2 LQKENI. Alongside a J-beta primer mix, a sample-barcoded 5' primer served in a second PCR lasting 7 to 11 cycles. TCRdb passed the 5' RACE reads through MiXCR, listing each CDR3 protein once. Altogether 750,000 to 950,000 distinct CDR3 sequences are present, about 26% being singletons, with the ten largest covering 3%. Sample donors were healthy Caucasian individuals that came from Russia, aged roughly 6 to 95. This sample was shared with a second study, whose subject was T cells of mothers and their children. As reported in that work: Healthy Caucasian mothers, three in number, and their six children were the donors. Over 9.5 million reads per mother and about 3 million per child were obtained. It was related mother-child pairs that showed slightly higher overlap than unrelated pairs, without reaching significance.

Source material: blood. This TCR derives from a boy younger than 18 in good health. The chain recombines TRBV18 with TRBJ2-5; 9 bases are shared with TRBD2. The end of the DNA is better explained by TRBJ2-1, so the J call may be wrong. Here the CDR3 reads CACSSRGSGGPYNEQFF. Here the CDR3 DNA reads TGTGCCTGCTCCTCGAGGGGAAGCGGGGGGCCCTACAATGAGCAGTTCTTC.